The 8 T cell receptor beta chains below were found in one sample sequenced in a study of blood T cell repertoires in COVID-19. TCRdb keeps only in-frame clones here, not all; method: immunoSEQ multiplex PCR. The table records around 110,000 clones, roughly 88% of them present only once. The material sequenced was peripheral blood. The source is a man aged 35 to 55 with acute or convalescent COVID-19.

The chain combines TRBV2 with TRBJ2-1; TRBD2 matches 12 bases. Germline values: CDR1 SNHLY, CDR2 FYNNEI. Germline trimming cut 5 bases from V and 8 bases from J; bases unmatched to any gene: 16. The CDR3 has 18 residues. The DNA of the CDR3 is TGTGCCAGCAGTTTCAGACTAGCGGGAGTTCAGGTGAAAGATGAGCAGTTCTTC. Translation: CASSFRLAGVQVKDEQFF.

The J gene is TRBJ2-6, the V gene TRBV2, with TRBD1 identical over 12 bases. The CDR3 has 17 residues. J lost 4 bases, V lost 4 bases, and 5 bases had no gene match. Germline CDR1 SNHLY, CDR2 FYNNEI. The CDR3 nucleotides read TGTGCCAGCAGTGGCGGGACAGGGGGCGCCGGGGCCAACGTCCTGACTTTC. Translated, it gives CASSGGTGGAGANVLTF. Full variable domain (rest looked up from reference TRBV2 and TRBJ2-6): EPEVTQTPSHQVTQMGQEVILRCVPISNHLYFYWYRQILGQKVEFLVSFYNNEISEKSEIFDDQFSVERPDGSNFTLKIRSTKLEDSAMYFCASSGGTGGAGANVLTFGAGSRLTVL.

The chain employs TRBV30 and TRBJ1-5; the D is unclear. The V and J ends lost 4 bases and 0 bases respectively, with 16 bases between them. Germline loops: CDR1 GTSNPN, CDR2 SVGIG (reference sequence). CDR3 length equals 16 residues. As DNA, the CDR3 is TGTGCCTGGACCCCCGGTAGAGGGTATAGCAATCAGCCCCAGCATTTT. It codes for CAWTPGRGYSNQPQHF.

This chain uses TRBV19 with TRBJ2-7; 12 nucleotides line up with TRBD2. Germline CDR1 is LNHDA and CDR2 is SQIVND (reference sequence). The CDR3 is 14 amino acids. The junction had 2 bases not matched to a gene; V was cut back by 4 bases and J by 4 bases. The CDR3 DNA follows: TGTGCCAGTAGTAACCTAGCGGGGGGGTACGAGCAGTACTTC. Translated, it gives CASSNLAGGYEQYF.

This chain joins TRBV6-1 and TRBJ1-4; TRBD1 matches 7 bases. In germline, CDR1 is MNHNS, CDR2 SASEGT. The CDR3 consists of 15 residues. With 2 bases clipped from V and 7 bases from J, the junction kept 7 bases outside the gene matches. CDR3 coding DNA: TGTGCCAGCAGTGAACTGGGACAGAAGTTTGAAAAACTGTTTTTT. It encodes CASSELGQKFEKLFF.

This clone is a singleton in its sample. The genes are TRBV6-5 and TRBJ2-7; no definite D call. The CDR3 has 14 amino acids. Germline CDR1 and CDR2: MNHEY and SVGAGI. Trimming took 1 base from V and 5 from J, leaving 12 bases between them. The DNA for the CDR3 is TGTGCCAGCAGTTACTGGGCAGGTGAAAACGAGCAGTACTTC. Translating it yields CASSYWAGENEQYF.

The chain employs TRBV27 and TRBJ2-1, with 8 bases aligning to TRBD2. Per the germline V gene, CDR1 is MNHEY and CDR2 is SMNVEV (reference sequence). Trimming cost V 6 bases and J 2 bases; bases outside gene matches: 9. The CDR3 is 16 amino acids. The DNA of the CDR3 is TGTGCCAGCAGCGAAAGAGCGGGGGTGGCCTACAATGAGCAGTTCTTC. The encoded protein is CASSERAGVAYNEQFF.

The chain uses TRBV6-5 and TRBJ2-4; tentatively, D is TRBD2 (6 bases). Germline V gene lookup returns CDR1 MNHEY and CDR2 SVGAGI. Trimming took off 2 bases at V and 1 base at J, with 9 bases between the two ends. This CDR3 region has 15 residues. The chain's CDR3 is CASSYGDWAKNIQYF. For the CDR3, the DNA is TGTGCCAGCAGTTACGGGGACTGGGCCAAAAACATTCAGTACTTC.